This TCR beta chain came from a study of blood T cell repertoires in COVID-19. Turning to the study itself: Researchers got acute and convalescent COVID-19 samples from the United States, Italy and Spain.

Looked up from germline, CDR1 is SEHNR and CDR2 is FQNEAQ (reference sequence). There are 16 residues in the CDR3. With V trimmed by 4 bases and J by 6 bases, 8 bases remained unmatched. Seattle patients were enrolled during active infection and followed longitudinally. In the original processing: From reference gene primer amplification, estimates of nucleated cell counts were derived. This table comes from immunoSEQ multiplex PCR, and its TCRdb copy is limited to in-frame clones, with some not included. The D gene and trimming were derived from the DNA, and the V and J assignments and clone size from that table. Among 47,000 or so clones listed, around 81% were seen once.

This receptor was taken from an elderly woman with COVID-19, enrolled during active disease. This chain connects TRBV7-9 to TRBJ2-2; 10 nucleotides align to TRBD2. The sample was peripheral blood. The CDR3 reads CASSSASGRAAGELFF. DNA for the CDR3: TGTGCCAGCAGCTCCGCTAGCGGGAGAGCAGCCGGGGAGCTGTTTTTT.